Below are 16 T cell receptor beta chains sequenced from a single sample in a study of HIV-infected patients and healthy controls. All unsorted peripheral T cells were captured because whole blood was used without fractionation. Alpha and beta constant-region primers primed reverse transcription of around 500 ng RNA. Each of the alpha and beta chains got its own library through chain-specific third strand synthesis with indices. TCRdb reanalysed the 5' RACE reads using MiXCR and keeps one entry per CDR3 protein. The table includes 17,000 or so distinct CDR3 sequences, 5% to 6.5% detected once. The sample taken for sequencing was blood. The receptors were gathered from an adult in good health.

Relative to its sample, this clonotype is medium-sized. The chain employs TRBV7-2 and TRBJ1-2, with 8 bases fitting TRBD1. CDR3 length: 14 residues. V shed 4 bases, J shed 8 bases, and the junction held 9 bases outside the gene matches. Germline-derived CDR1 and CDR2 are SGHTA and FQGNSA. The CDR3 sequence: CASSSDRVISGYTF. CDR3 nucleotides: TGTGCCAGCAGCTCGGACAGGGTAATCAGCGGCTACACCTTC.

This clonotype was detected a few times. The V gene is TRBV20-1, the J gene TRBJ2-1; 10 positions agree with TRBD2. V trimming: 5 bases; J trimming: 0 bases; junction bases outside the gene matches: 10. CDR1 is DFQATT and CDR2 is SNEGSKA in the germline V gene (reference sequence). The CDR3 contains 17 residues. The CDR3 loop is CSALTQGLADSYNEQFF. CDR3 sequence (DNA): TGCAGTGCTCTTACCCAAGGACTAGCGGACTCCTACAATGAGCAGTTCTTC.

This clonotype is labeled as medium-sized. The chain links TRBV18 to TRBJ2-1, with 8 bases matching TRBD1. The germline V gene has CDR1 KGHSH and CDR2 LQKENI. The length of the CDR3 is 16 residues. V lost 2 bases to trimming and J lost 0 bases; unmatched junction nucleotides: 3. CDR3 in DNA: TGTGCCAGCTCACCAAGGACAGGGAGCTCCTACAATGAGCAGTTCTTC. Translation: CASSPRTGSSYNEQFF.

This clonotype has a count of ten or more. This chain connects TRBV28 to TRBJ1-5; no clear D gene. The CDR3 is 15 residues long. From germline, CDR1 is MDHEN and CDR2 SYDVKM. V lost 2 bases and J lost 0, with 8 bases in between. The CDR3 coding sequence is TGTGCCAGCAGTTTAAGTTACGATAGCAATCAGCCCCAGCATTTT. Its protein is CASSLSYDSNQPQHF.

This clonotype was detected ten times or more. The chain joins TRBV12-3 or TRBV12-4 to TRBJ1-2, with D possibly TRBD1 on 6 matching bases. V was clipped by 3 bases and J by 4 bases, with 12 bases between them. This CDR3 has 14 amino acids. This CDR3 reads CASSFRGGGYGYTF. CDR3 DNA: TGTGCCAGCAGTTTTAGGGGGGGCGGCTATGGCTACACCTTC.

Ten or more counts support this clonotype. The V gene is TRBV2, the J gene TRBJ2-1; 11 nucleotides agree with TRBD2. J lost 4 bases, V lost 8 bases, and 7 bases had no gene match. The CDR3 extends over 15 amino acids. Germline values: CDR1 SNHLY, CDR2 FYNNEI. The CDR3 DNA is TGTGCCAGCGCTGGGCTAGCGGGGGGTTACAATGAGCAGTTCTTC. Translated: CASAGLAGGYNEQFF.

Ten or more counts support this clonotype. V is TRBV7-2 and J is TRBJ2-1; 7 positions agree with TRBD1. Trimming removed 3 bases from V and 4 bases from J; junction bases left unmatched: 6. Looked up from germline, CDR1 is SGHTA and CDR2 is FQGNSA. CDR3 size: 15 residues. The CDR3 DNA reads as TGTGCCAGCAGCTTCCGGGACAGCCTATACAATGAGCAGTTCTTC. Translated: CASSFRDSLYNEQFF. Full variable domain (rest looked up from reference TRBV7-2 and TRBJ2-1): GAGVSQSPSNKVTEKGKDVELRCDPISGHTALYWYRQSLGQGLEFLIYFQGNSAPDKSGLPSDRFSAERTGGSVSTLTIQRTQQEDSAVYLCASSFRDSLYNEQFFGPGTRLTVL.

The table lists this clonotype with many counts. V is TRBV7-2 and J is TRBJ2-3; D unclear. Germline CDR1 and CDR2: SGHTA and FQGNSA. This CDR3 region has 15 residues. Trimming took 5 bases from V and 5 from J, leaving 17 bases between them. The CDR3 loop is CASSRRASQVDTQYF. CDR3 DNA sequence: TGTGCCAGCAGCCGCCGAGCCTCACAAGTAGATACGCAGTATTTT.

This clonotype appeared many times. The chain couples TRBV5-6 to TRBJ1-2; D perhaps matches TRBD1 (6 bases). The germline V gene encodes CDR1 SGHDT and CDR2 YYEEEE. CDR3 length: 13 amino acids. Trimming took off 0 bases at V and 4 bases at J, with 7 bases between the two ends. CDR3 nucleotides: TGTGCCAGCAGCTTGGACAGGGCCTATGGCTACACCTTC. As protein: CASSLDRAYGYTF.

In its sample, this clonotype was seen many times. The chain employs TRBV7-9 and TRBJ1-1; D unclear. Trimming cost V 5 bases and J 0 bases, with 10 bases left between them. The CDR3 runs 14 residues. Germline CDR1 and CDR2: SEHNR and FQNEAQ (reference sequence). The CDR3 loop is CASSPRQLNTEAFF. The DNA for the CDR3 is TGTGCCAGCAGCCCCCGGCAATTGAACACTGAAGCTTTCTTT.

DNA of the CDR3: TGCAGCGTTGCGGGACTAGCGGGGAGAGTAGATACGCAGTATTTT. Encoded protein: CSVAGLAGRVDTQYF. The V and J genes are TRBV29-1 and TRBJ2-3; 13 bases are shared with TRBD2. The CDR3 runs to 15 residues. Germline-derived CDR1 and CDR2 are SQVTM and ANQGSEA. V gave up 4 bases and J gave up 5 bases; unmatched junction bases: 6.

At least ten counts were recorded for this clonotype. The chain employs TRBV12-3 or TRBV12-4 and TRBJ2-3; D not resolved. Trimming took off 2 bases at V and 0 bases at J, with 9 bases between the two ends. The CDR3 contains 15 residues. The CDR3 DNA sequence: TGTGCCAGCAGTTTAAGTGGCAGGAGCACAGATACGCAGTATTTT. This gives the protein CASSLSGRSTDTQYF.

This clonotype was seen at least ten times. This chain joins TRBV12-3 or TRBV12-4 and TRBJ2-3; 8 bases align to TRBD2. The CDR3 spans 11 residues. With V trimmed by 8 bases and J by 10 bases, 5 bases remained unmatched. The CDR3 loop is CASRSGGAQYF. The CDR3 DNA is TGTGCCAGCCGTTCGGGAGGGGCGCAGTATTTT.

This clonotype was detected ten times or more. This rearrangement joins TRBV12-3 or TRBV12-4 to TRBJ1-1, with TRBD1 identical over 10 bases. J was trimmed by 3 bases and V by 6 bases; bases with no gene match: 13. The CDR3 is 17 residues long. The CDR3 nucleotides are TGTGCCAGCAGCCCCAGGGACAGGGGCATTCTAGACACTGAAGCTTTCTTT. Its translation is CASSPRDRGILDTEAFF.

The chain couples TRBV7-9 to TRBJ1-4, with a possible D match to TRBD1 (6 bases). CDR3 size: 15 residues. Germline values: CDR1 SEHNR, CDR2 FQNEAQ (reference sequence). The germline V and J ends were trimmed by 3 bases and 6 bases, with 14 bases remaining between them. CDR3 sequence: CASSFFGSGDEKLFF. The DNA for the CDR3 is TGTGCCAGCAGCTTTTTTGGGTCAGGGGATGAAAAACTGTTTTTT.

This clonotype showed up just a few times. The V and J genes are TRBV20-1 and TRBJ2-7; 7 positions agree with TRBD1. With V trimmed by 6 bases and J by 1 base, 6 bases remained unmatched. This CDR3 spans 13 amino acids. The germline CDR1 and CDR2 sequences are DFQATT and SNEGSKA (reference sequence). The CDR3 DNA sequence: TGCAGTGCGAGGGACAGAGAATCCTACGAGCAGTACTTC. Its translation is CSARDRESYEQYF.